Here is one T cell receptor (beta chain) with its context. What it recognizes is unknown. The study ran its PCR with 60 Vbeta and 13 Jbeta primers. Sequencing used immunoSEQ multiplex PCR; TCRdb keeps in-frame clones, though not all of them. The repertoire has 200,000 to 250,000 clones, around 83% of them found once; the top ten carry around 2.7%. This specimen comes from a study of cytomegalovirus exposure and HLA in healthy donors. Whole-study findings and limits: Previous analysis showed most TCR beta V segments were productive about 90% or about 30% of the time.

Germline CDR1 MNHNS, CDR2 SASEGT. This CDR3 has 11 residues. V lost 7 bases and J 7 bases, leaving 11 bases between the germline ends. The origin of this receptor is a woman between 40 and 55 years old in good health and CMV-seronegative. This chain connects TRBV6-1 to TRBJ2-7, with D unclear. Specimen: PBMCs. For the CDR3, the DNA is TGTGCCAGCACACGAACGGGTGAGCAGTACTTC. Protein sequence: CASTRTGEQYF.